What follows is one TCR beta chain and its context. Its antigen is not identified. As TCR cDNA was made by 5'RACE template switching, a universal primer site and UMIs were added. One entry per CDR3 protein, called by TCRdb with MiXCR from the 5' RACE reads. The sample has more than 300,000 distinct CDR3 sequences, 6.8% seen once. This entry belongs to a study of T cells after yellow fever vaccination. Findings and caveats of the study: The booster saw the reappearance of most primary-vaccination clones (approximately 97% CD4, 80% to 90% CD8). Weaker, the secondary response had a peak occurring faster, on day 5 versus 15. A small share of clonotypes appeared in both CD4 and CD8 compartments.

The CDR3 runs 17 residues. V was cut by 4 bases and J by 8 bases, with 23 bases left in between. The V gene's germline CDR1 is MGHRA and CDR2 YSYEKL. The source was PBMCs, collected roughly 47 days after the first yellow fever vaccination. This chain connects TRBV4-1 to TRBJ2-2; no clear D. The clonotype originates from a man younger than 30 who received the YFV17D yellow fever vaccine. The CDR3 nucleotides read TGCGCCAGCAGCCCGACCAGACTTCTTACCATGTTAGGGGAGCTGTTTTTT. Its translation is CASSPTRLLTMLGELFF.